The 16 T cell receptor beta chains presented below share a single source sample, sequenced in a study of blood T cells in healthy people across ages. Using a J-beta primer mix together with a sample-barcoded 5' primer, a second PCR was run for about 6 to 12 cycles. One entry per CDR3 protein results from TCRdb running MiXCR on the 5' RACE reads. This table holds about 1.6 million distinct CDR3 sequences, about 35% found once. Sequenced sample: blood. All receptors derive from a woman aged 30 to 39 in good health.

This rearrangement joins TRBV2 to TRBJ2-5; TRBD2 agrees at 10 bases. The CDR3 extends over 13 amino acids. Germline values: CDR1 SNHLY, CDR2 FYNNEI. J was trimmed by 13 bases and V by 4 bases; bases with no gene match: 9. The CDR3 coding sequence is TGTGCCAGCAGTGTAAGATTGGGACTAGCGATGTACTTC. Its protein product is CASSVRLGLAMYF.

The count of this clonotype is one. The chain employs TRBV10-2 and TRBJ2-5; 10 nucleotides match TRBD2. Germline values: CDR1 WSHSY, CDR2 SAAADI. The trim removed 6 bases at V and 11 bases at J, leaving 15 bases unmatched. This CDR3 region has 15 residues. Here the CDR3 reads CASRGGLALYNEQYF. DNA for the CDR3: TGCGCCAGCAGGGGGGGACTAGCGCTCTACAATGAGCAGTACTTC.

V and J are TRBV2 and TRBJ1-2; tentatively, D is TRBD1 (5 bases). The V end lost 2 bases, the J end lost 0 bases, and 10 bases lay between the germline ends. CDR3 length: 15 residues. The germline V gene has CDR1 SNHLY and CDR2 FYNNEI. This CDR3 is CASSEMQGANYGYTF. The CDR3 DNA follows: TGTGCCAGCAGTGAAATGCAGGGAGCTAACTATGGCTACACCTTC. The full variable domain, with the rest looked up from reference TRBV2 and TRBJ1-2, is EPEVTQTPSHQVTQMGQEVILRCVPISNHLYFYWYRQILGQKVEFLVSFYNNEISEKSEIFDDQFSVERPDGSNFTLKIRSTKLEDSAMYFCASSEMQGANYGYTFGSGTRLTVV.

V usage is TRBV6-1 and J usage is TRBJ2-7, with a tentative D call TRBD2 (6 bases). V was clipped by 4 bases and J by 3 bases, with 13 bases between them. CDR1 is MNHNS and CDR2 is SASEGT in the germline V gene. This CDR3 has 14 residues. The CDR3 spells CASSVAGLGYEQYF. CDR3 nucleotides: TGTGCCAGCAGTGTTGCGGGACTTGGCTACGAGCAGTACTTC.

This clonotype appeared many times. The rearrangement joins TRBV29-1 to TRBJ2-6; D remains ambiguous. Germline V gives CDR1 SQVTM, CDR2 ANQGSEA. The germline V and J ends were trimmed by 1 base and 0 bases, with 22 bases remaining between them. This CDR3 has 20 amino acids. The CDR3: CSVEVYRRNLTHSGANVLTF. The CDR3 DNA sequence: TGCAGCGTTGAAGTTTATAGACGGAATCTAACTCACTCTGGGGCCAACGTCCTGACTTTC.

Worth noting for this clonotype: Compared with germline, one end of the junction differs, possibly owing to a read error. V usage is TRBV28 and J usage is TRBJ2-1; possibly TRBD1 for D (6 bases). Per the germline V gene, CDR1 is MDHEN and CDR2 is SYDVKM. This CDR3 is 16 amino acids long. The CDR3 reads CASSILGGQSYDEQFF. As DNA, the CDR3 is TGTGCCAGCAGTATACTAGGTGGACAGTCCTACGATGAGCAGTTCTTC.

This chain connects TRBV20-1 to TRBJ1-1; D remains unclear. The germline V gene has CDR1 DFQATT and CDR2 SNEGSKA (reference sequence). This CDR3 is 14 amino acids long. Trimming removed 5 bases from V and 0 bases from J, with 13 bases in between. Written as DNA, the CDR3 is TGCAGTGCTCCATCCCACCCCTTGAACACTGAAGCTTTCTTT. Amino acids: CSAPSHPLNTEAFF.

This clonotype showed up just a few times. J is TRBJ2-1 and V is TRBV7-3; 8 nucleotides line up with TRBD1. The CDR3 spans 16 residues. Trimming removed 2 bases from V and 9 bases from J; junction bases left unmatched: 12. The V gene's germline CDR1 is SGHTA and CDR2 FQGTGA. The DNA of the CDR3 is TGTGCCAGCAGCTTACTAACCGGACAGGGAACGGGTGAGCAGTTCTTC. Translating it yields CASSLLTGQGTGEQFF.

V gene TRBV21-1 combines with J gene TRBJ2-5. TRBV21-1 is reported as a pseudogene. This CDR3 has 13 residues. DNA of the CDR3: TGTGCCAGCAGCAATGATAACGGGGAGACCCAGTACTTC. Its translation: CASSNDNGETQYF.

This sequence joins TRBV20-1 and TRBJ1-2, with TRBD1 as a possible D gene (5 bases). The length of the CDR3 is 15 residues. Trimming removed 3 bases at V and 7 bases at J, with 21 bases between. Germline values: CDR1 DFQATT, CDR2 SNEGSKA (reference sequence). The CDR3: CSARGSWGVYRGYTF. The DNA for the CDR3 is TGCAGTGCTAGGGGTAGTTGGGGGGTTTATCGTGGCTACACCTTC.

This clonotype was picked up a small number of times. The chain links TRBV20-1 to TRBJ1-1; D perhaps matches TRBD1 (5 bases). The V and J ends lost 6 bases and 8 bases respectively, with 10 bases between them. In germline, CDR1 is DFQATT, CDR2 SNEGSKA (reference sequence). This CDR3 is built from 10 residues. The CDR3 DNA reads as TGCAGTGCCCTGAGGGGAGAAGCTTTCTTT. It yields the protein CSALRGEAFF.

This clonotype was recorded a few times. CDR3 sequence: CASSWGTGAYGYTF. The CDR3 DNA follows: TGTGCCAGCAGCTGGGGGACAGGAGCCTATGGCTACACCTTC. The chain recombines TRBV13 with TRBJ1-2; the match to TRBD1 covers 8 bases. The CDR3 totals 14 residues. Germline lookup yields CDR1 PRHDT and CDR2 FYEKMQ (reference sequence). V lost 4 bases to trimming and J lost 4 bases; unmatched junction nucleotides: 5.

The V call is TRBV3-1, the J call TRBJ2-1, with 7 bases matching TRBD2. Germline CDR1 LGHDT, CDR2 YNNKEL (reference sequence). V trimming: 7 bases; J trimming: 2 bases; junction bases outside the gene matches: 17. The CDR3 extends over 18 amino acids. CDR3 residues: CASNLRDYSRVTYNEQFF. For the CDR3, the DNA is TGTGCCAGCAACCTCCGGGACTACTCAAGAGTGACCTACAATGAGCAGTTCTTC.

The CDR3 DNA sequence: TGTGCCACCAGTGATCAGACGGATCCGCAGTATTTT. The encoded protein is CATSDQTDPQYF. V usage is TRBV24-1 and J usage is TRBJ2-3; D not resolved. The V end was cut by 3 bases, the J end by 10 bases, with 10 bases between. Germline V lookup: CDR1 KGHDR, CDR2 SFDVKD. CDR3 size: 12 residues.

This clonotype was counted a few times. The V call is TRBV6-2 or TRBV6-3, the J call TRBJ2-5; the D call may be TRBD1 or TRBD2 (5 bases each). In germline, CDR1 is MNHEY, CDR2 SVGEGT. V was cut by 1 base and J by 1 base, with 28 bases left in between. This CDR3 region has 21 residues. The CDR3: CASSYYLAGNGTSGPQETQYF. The CDR3, as DNA: TGTGCCAGCAGTTACTACCTCGCAGGGAACGGCACATCGGGGCCCCAAGAGACCCAGTACTTC.

The V call is TRBV7-2, the J call TRBJ1-4; no reliable D call. With 4 bases removed from V and 4 bases from J, the gap between germline ends came to 13 bases. The germline V gene encodes CDR1 SGHTA and CDR2 FQGNSA. The CDR3 totals 15 residues. The CDR3 loop is CASSSTRASNEKLFF. CDR3 sequence (DNA): TGTGCCAGCAGCTCCACCCGGGCCAGTAATGAAAAACTGTTTTTT.